The rows below give T cell receptor beta chains drawn from one sample of a study of blood T cell repertoires in COVID-19. TCRdb's copy holds only in-frame clones and misses some; the assay was immunoSEQ multiplex PCR. Of some 180,000 clones listed, more than 70% were seen once; the top ten hold around 7.5%. The sequenced sample was peripheral blood. The receptors derive from a woman in her sixties or seventies with acute or convalescent COVID-19. Both conserved end residues are part of each CDR3.

CASSLKDSPISYNEQFF | 17 | TRBJ2-1 | TRBV7-9
CASSEPDVWDREEKLFF | 17 | TRBJ1-4 | TRBV6-1
CASRDRGMSEQFF | 13 | TRBJ2-1 | TRBV19
CASTSSGSSTDTQYF | 15 | TRBJ2-3 | TRBV3-1/TRBV3-2
CASSREGAGNQPQHF | 15 | TRBJ1-5 | TRBV27
CASSDTGGAEQYF | 13 | TRBJ2-7 | TRBV2
CASSGTGWYTEAFF | 14 | TRBJ1-1 | TRBV27
CATSDSNNQPQHF | 13 | TRBJ1-5 | TRBV24-1
CASSSGLAGGYGEQFF | 16 | TRBJ2-1 | TRBV7-3
CASGSASGGQRPGELFF | 17 | TRBJ2-2 | TRBV7-3
CASGRRGNTEAFF | 13 | TRBJ1-1 | TRBV27
CASSLDRNTGELFF | 14 | TRBJ2-2 | TRBV18
CAGTRQQSTEAFF | 13 | TRBJ1-1 | TRBV6-5
CASSSTGTGNGYTF | 14 | TRBJ1-2 | TRBV19
CASSRTGGNEKLFF | 14 | TRBJ1-4 | TRBV3-1/TRBV3-2
CASSSTGTSGETQYF | 15 | TRBJ2-5 | TRBV7-3
CASSQSTGEGYGYTF | 15 | TRBJ1-2 | TRBV16
CAPRGGQGVDSSQPQHF | 17 | TRBJ1-5 | TRBV10-3
CATSDRREGRETQYF | 15 | TRBJ2-5 | TRBV24-1
CAWSVDQGGYTF | 12 | TRBJ1-2 | TRBV30
CASSLIGGRAGTGELFF | 17 | TRBJ2-2 | TRBV5-1
CSASTPGGFNQPQHF | 15 | TRBJ1-5 | TRBV20-1
CASSVGSGKNEKLFF | 15 | TRBJ1-4 | TRBV9
CASSTDRVGADTQYF | 15 | TRBJ2-3 | TRBV7-8
CASTQGRGDSNQPQHF | 16 | TRBJ1-5 | TRBV23-1
CATSSGRGSGRYEQYF | 16 | TRBJ2-7 | TRBV24-1
CASSLGGTQAFF | 12 | TRBJ1-1 | TRBV11-2
CASSVEAGNTEAFF | 14 | TRBJ1-1 | TRBV9
CASSLSGRGTDTQYF | 15 | TRBJ2-3 | TRBV6-5
CAISSSYQETQYF | 13 | TRBJ2-5 | TRBV10-3
CASTSRPGTEAFF | 13 | TRBJ1-1 | TRBV27
CASSLSGLFTGELFF | 15 | TRBJ2-2 | TRBV27
CASIGRGSADTQYF | 14 | TRBJ2-3 | TRBV28
CSTRTGFYEQYF | 12 | TRBJ2-7 | TRBV29-1
CASSAGQGSTGYTF | 14 | TRBJ1-2 | TRBV2
CASSYKTGFDGKLFF | 15 | TRBJ1-4 | TRBV6-6